The source of this T cell receptor (beta chain) is a study of cytomegalovirus exposure and HLA in healthy donors. Study-wide findings and caveats: Most of the TCR beta V segments (in an earlier analysis) were productive either about 87% or about 30% of the time. In a later analysis, 17,000 or so TCR beta sequences were associated with HLA alleles at 0.05 false discovery rate.

Healthy bone marrow donors formed the donor group. With respect to this clone: Its antigen is as yet unknown.

CDR1 and CDR2 (germline): LNHDA, SQIVND (reference sequence). V trimming: 4 bases; J trimming: 9 bases; junction bases outside the gene matches: 13. This CDR3 is 16 amino acids long. The PCR had 60 Vbeta and 13 Jbeta primers. TCRdb keeps only in-frame clones here, not all; method: immunoSEQ multiplex PCR. Its listing shows roughly 120,000 clones. The chain links TRBV19 to TRBJ2-1; the match to TRBD1 covers 9 bases. The material sequenced was PBMCs. The receptor's source is a middle-aged man in good health and CMV-seropositive. The CDR3 region has the DNA TGTGCCAGTAGTACCCCCGGGACAGGGAAAACAGGTGAGCAGTTCTTC. Amino acid sequence: CASSTPGTGKTGEQFF. Drawing the rest from reference TRBV19 and TRBJ2-1, the complete variable domain is DGGITQSPKYLFRKEGQNVTLSCEQNLNHDAMYWYRQDPGQGLRLIYYSQIVNDFQKGDIAEGYSVSREKKESFPLTVTSAQKNPTAFYLCASSTPGTGKTGEQFFGPGTRLTVL.